These T cell receptor beta chains were read from a single sample in a study of shared clonotypes between healthy human individuals. Here immunoSEQ multiplex PCR was the method, and the copy in TCRdb shows in-frame clones only, minus some. The data contain over a million clones, less than 99% of them singletons. Material: naive CD4+ T cells sorted from blood. The receptors come from a man aged 25-40 years in good health. Both conserved end residues are part of each CDR3. Fields, in order: J gene, V gene, clone size, D gene, CDR3 protein, CDR3 DNA. D genes are given only for firm matches. Clone size is shown for a subset of rows, as once, few, many or a class of expanded clone.

TRBJ2-1 TRBV10-3 - - CAISESPPPEQFF TGTGCCATCAGTGAGTCGCCACCCCCTGAGCAGTTCTTC
TRBJ2-1 TRBV10-3 - - CATVGRNNEQFF TGTGCCACCGTAGGACGTAACAATGAGCAGTTCTTC
TRBJ2-3 TRBV7-7 - - CASSPSRADTQYF TGTGCTAGCAGCCCCTCTAGAGCAGATACGCAGTATTTT
TRBJ2-7 TRBV18 - TRBD1 CASSTTGESSYEQYF TGTGCCAGCTCAACCACAGGGGAAAGCTCCTACGAGCAGTACTTC
TRBJ2-1 TRBV4-1 - TRBD2 CASSQDGTSAYNEQFF TGCGCCAGCAGCCAAGATGGGACTAGCGCGTACAATGAGCAGTTCTTC
TRBJ2-6 TRBV14 once TRBD2 CASSPRTSGLRLNVLTF TGTGCCAGCAGCCCGAGAACTAGCGGCTTAAGGTTAAACGTCCTGACTTTC
TRBJ1-5 TRBV5-6 - - CASSYGNSNQPQHF TGTGCCAGCAGCTACGGGAATAGCAATCAGCCCCAGCATTTT
TRBJ2-5 TRBV10-1 - - CASSEYRLAETQYF TGCGCCAGCAGTGAGTACCGGCTAGCCGAGACCCAGTACTTC
TRBJ2-1 TRBV6-1 - - CASNRYNEQFF TGTGCCAGCAACCGTTACAATGAGCAGTTCTTC
TRBJ2-1 TRBV7-9 - TRBD2 CASSLGGRRPYNEQFF TGTGCCAGCAGCTTAGGCGGGAGAAGGCCCTACAATGAGCAGTTCTTC
TRBJ1-2 TRBV4-1 - TRBD1 CASSQTGGSGYTF TGCGCCAGCAGCCAAACAGGGGGTTCTGGCTACACCTTC
TRBJ2-1 TRBV18 - TRBD1 CASSPGTGPYNEQFF TGTGCCAGCTCACCAGGGACAGGGCCCTACAATGAGCAGTTCTTC
TRBJ2-7 TRBV7-9 - TRBD2 CASSPRGGGSYEQYF TGTGCCAGCAGCCCCCGGGGGGGCGGATCCTACGAGCAGTACTTC
TRBJ1-1 TRBV5-6 - - CASSLYGGTEAFF TGTGCCAGCAGCTTGTACGGCGGGACTGAAGCTTTCTTT
TRBJ2-5 TRBV5-1 - - CASSLEASATQYF TGCGCCAGCAGCTTGGAAGCCTCGGCGACCCAGTACTTC
TRBJ1-4 TRBV30 - - CAWSVRGRKLFF TGTGCCTGGAGTGTCAGGGGTCGGAAACTGTTTTTT